These 28 T cell receptor beta chains share one sample of origin, sequenced in a study of cytomegalovirus exposure and HLA in healthy donors (dated by TCRdb to about 2017). Library preparation was by the immunoSEQ multiplex PCR assay. A mixture of 60 forward primers for TCR Vbeta segments and 13 reverse primers for TCR Jbeta segments was used in the multiplex PCR. Entries here come from immuneACCESS through TCRdb and include only in-frame sequences with V and J called. Some clones fail to appear in such tables; in the studies checked, an unresolved V gene covers under half of the shortfall, and the cause of the remainder is unknown. The sample records roughly 190,000 clones, roughly three quarters of which are singletons. The ten most abundant clones make up 1.6% of the sample. The sequenced sample was PBMCs. The receptors derive from a woman aged 18-29 years in good health and CMV-seronegative.

This clone was observed a handful of times. V usage is TRBV4-1 and J usage is TRBJ2-7, with D possibly TRBD2 on 6 matching bases. V shed 4 bases and J shed 1 base, with 11 bases lying between them. CDR3 size: 14 residues. CDR1 and CDR2 (germline): MGHRA, YSYEKL. As DNA, the CDR3 is TGCGCCAGCAGCCTGACGGAGGGGTCCTACGAGCAGTACTTC. It translates to CASSLTEGSYEQYF.

The chain couples TRBV30 to TRBJ1-2; 8 positions match TRBD1. V gave up 1 base and J gave up 8 bases; unmatched junction bases: 6. Germline V lookup: CDR1 GTSNPN, CDR2 SVGIG (reference sequence). The CDR3 loop spans 13 amino acids. The CDR3 coding sequence is TGTGCCTGGAGTGAACAGGGGGTGGGAGGCTACACCTTC. The encoded protein is CAWSEQGVGGYTF.

The chain carries TRBV2 and TRBJ2-7, with D possibly TRBD1 on 6 matching bases. Germline CDR1 and CDR2: SNHLY and FYNNEI. Trimming took 6 bases from V and 1 from J, leaving 13 bases between them. The CDR3 is made up of 14 amino acids. The chain's CDR3 is CASSSGTTSYEQYF. CDR3 DNA: TGTGCCAGCAGCTCCGGGACAACATCCTACGAGCAGTACTTC.

The chain uses TRBV18 and TRBJ1-5; D possibly corresponds to TRBD1 (5 bases). V was pared by 4 bases and J by 5 bases, with 15 bases between. The CDR3 runs to 15 residues. Germline lookup yields CDR1 KGHSH and CDR2 LQKENI. CDR3 in DNA: TGTGCCAGCTCACGTCAAGTGGGGCGCGATCAGCCCCAGCATTTT. Its translation is CASSRQVGRDQPQHF.

This chain links TRBV23-1 with TRBJ1-5; a weak D match, TRBD1 (5 bases). TRBV23-1 is an open reading frame whose function is uncertain. V was cut by 8 bases and J by 3 bases, with 14 bases left in between. The CDR3 loop spans 14 amino acids. The CDR3 sequence: CASCHLQVNQPQHF. The CDR3 DNA is TGCGCCAGCTGCCATTTACAGGTCAATCAGCCCCAGCATTTT.

The chain is built from TRBV5-1 and TRBJ2-2; weak D call: TRBD1 (5 bases). The V gene's germline CDR1 is SGHRS and CDR2 YFSETQ. The CDR3 covers 16 residues. Trimming pared 1 base from V and 0 bases from J, leaving 10 bases between. The chain's CDR3 is CASSLYAGTNTGELFF. The CDR3 nucleotides are TGCGCCAGCAGCTTGTACGCAGGGACGAACACCGGGGAGCTGTTTTTT. Looking up the rest from reference TRBV5-1 and TRBJ2-2 gives the full variable domain: KAGVTQTPRYLIKTRGQQVTLSCSPISGHRSVSWYQQTPGQGLQFLFEYFSETQRNKGNFPGRFSGRQFSNSRSEMNVSTLELGDSALYLCASSLYAGTNTGELFFGEGSRLTVL.

The V gene is TRBV14, the J gene TRBJ2-7; D unclear. Germline CDR1 is SGHDN and CDR2 is FVKESK. V dropped 5 bases and J dropped 5 bases, with 10 bases sitting between them. The CDR3 length is 12 residues. DNA for the CDR3: TGTGCCAGCAGCAGCCAGCGAAACGAGCAGTACTTC. This encodes CASSSQRNEQYF.

The J gene is TRBJ2-1, the V gene TRBV28; D is perhaps TRBD1 (5 bases). CDR1 is MDHEN and CDR2 is SYDVKM in the germline V gene. The CDR3 has 13 amino acids. V gave up 10 bases and J gave up 7 bases, with 17 bases separating them. The CDR3 bases are TGTGCCACCCCAGGGCAGAGTGGTAATGAGCAGTTCTTC. Protein: CATPGQSGNEQFF. The full variable domain, completed using reference TRBV28 and TRBJ2-1, is DVKVTQSSRYLVKRTGEKVFLECVQDMDHENMFWYRQDPGLGLRLIYFSYDVKMKEKGDIPEGYSVSREKKERFSLILESASTNQTSMYLCATPGQSGNEQFFGPGTRLTVL.

The chain joins TRBV4-1 to TRBJ1-2, with 8 nucleotides matching TRBD1. Trimming at V came to 0 bases and at J to 5 bases, leaving 8 bases not matched to a gene. The CDR3 contains 16 residues. Germline values: CDR1 MGHRA, CDR2 YSYEKL. The CDR3 reads CASSQDAGGRRYGYTF. The CDR3 DNA follows: TGCGCCAGCAGCCAAGACGCAGGGGGCAGAAGGTATGGCTACACCTTC.

This sequence joins TRBV30 and TRBJ2-3, with 10 bases fitting TRBD2. Germline CDR1 reads GTSNPN; CDR2 reads SVGIG (reference sequence). This CDR3 comprises 18 residues. Trimming cost V 4 bases and J 3 bases; bases outside gene matches: 16. CDR3: CAWTSFSGRYAVTDTQYF. The DNA of the CDR3 is TGTGCCTGGACCTCTTTTAGCGGGAGGTATGCCGTTACAGATACGCAGTATTTT. The whole variable domain, filled in from reference TRBV30 and TRBJ2-3, reads SQTIHQWPATLVQPVGSPLSLECTVEGTSNPNLYWYRQAAGRGLQLLFYSVGIGQISSEVPQNLSASRPQDRQFILSSKKLLLSDSGFYLCAWTSFSGRYAVTDTQYFGPGTRLTVL.

This sequence joins TRBV7-2 and TRBJ2-6; D not certain. The CDR3 runs 15 residues. CDR1 SGHTA and CDR2 FQGNSA come from the germline V gene. Trimming shortened V by 5 bases and J by 0 bases, and 8 bases separated the two germline ends. CDR3 nucleotide sequence: TGTGCCAGCAGCGCAGTCCACTCTGGGGCCAACGTCCTGACTTTC. Its translation is CASSAVHSGANVLTF.

A word on this clone: This likely comes from a read error, as the CDR3 has no conserved phenylalanine or tryptophan at its end. This sequence joins TRBV6-5 and TRBJ1-6; the match to TRBD1 covers 8 bases. The ends lost 9 bases at V and 5 bases at J; junction bases unmatched: 9. The CDR3 runs to 15 residues. Germline V gives CDR1 MNHEY, CDR2 SVGAGI. DNA for the CDR3: TGTGCCAGTTACGACAGGGGAGAGCATAATTCACCCCTCCACCTT. Amino acids: CASYDRGEHNSPLHL.

The CDR3 DNA sequence: TGTGCCAGCAGATTGGCGGTCAATCAGCCCCAGCATTTT. This encodes CASRLAVNQPQHF. The chain couples TRBV27 to TRBJ1-5; no definite D call. The length of the CDR3 is 13 residues. The V and J ends lost 6 bases and 3 bases respectively, with 9 bases between them. CDR1 and CDR2 (germline): MNHEY, SMNVEV (reference sequence).

This clone occurred once. The V gene is TRBV5-6, the J gene TRBJ1-2, with 7 bases fitting TRBD1. The CDR3 covers 15 residues. The trim removed 0 bases at V and 4 bases at J, leaving 6 bases unmatched. Germline V lookup: CDR1 SGHDT, CDR2 YYEEEE. DNA for the CDR3: TGTGCCAGCAGCTTGGGTCACAGGGGACTCTATGGCTACACCTTC. This translates into CASSLGHRGLYGYTF.

The gene calls are TRBV19 and TRBJ2-5; perhaps TRBD1 as D (5 bases). Germline CDR1 LNHDA, CDR2 SQIVND (reference sequence). V shed 6 bases and J shed 1 base, with 12 bases lying between them. The CDR3 covers 14 residues. The DNA of the CDR3 is TGTGCCAGTAGCGCCGGACACCCCCAAGAGACCCAGTACTTC. This translates into CASSAGHPQETQYF.

The chain carries TRBV28 and TRBJ1-1; D call uncertain. Germline V gives CDR1 MDHEN, CDR2 SYDVKM. Trimming removed 6 bases at V and 5 bases at J, with 19 bases between. The CDR3 has 15 residues. Written as DNA, the CDR3 is TGTGCCAGCAGATCGGCGGCAGCCCAGCAGACTGAAGCTTTCTTT. Translating it yields CASRSAAAQQTEAFF.

The CDR3 sequence is CASSQRGQGNSPLHF. CDR3 nucleotides: TGCGCCAGCAGCCAGCGGGGACAGGGGAATTCACCCCTCCACTTT. The chain carries TRBV4-1 and TRBJ1-6, with 10 bases fitting TRBD1. CDR3 length: 15 residues. J gave up 7 bases and V 3 bases, and 3 bases lay outside the gene matches. Looked up from germline, CDR1 is MGHRA and CDR2 is YSYEKL.

This clone was seen only a few times. The V and J genes are TRBV7-2 and TRBJ2-7, with TRBD1 as a possible D gene (6 bases). This CDR3 contains 15 residues. Germline V gene lookup returns CDR1 SGHTA and CDR2 FQGNSA. V lost 5 bases, J lost 5 bases, and 19 bases lay in between. The CDR3 sequence: CASSLPDRKKNEQYF. The CDR3 DNA reads as TGTGCCAGCAGCCTACCCGACAGGAAGAAGAACGAGCAGTACTTC. Combining the CDR3 with reference TRBV7-2 and TRBJ2-7 gives the whole variable domain GAGVSQSPSNKVTEKGKDVELRCDPISGHTALYWYRQSLGQGLEFLIYFQGNSAPDKSGLPSDRFSAERTGGSVSTLTIQRTQQEDSAVYLCASSLPDRKKNEQYFGPGTRLTVT.

In its sample, this clone was seen once. The chain employs TRBV6-5 and TRBJ2-1; 9 bases line up with TRBD2. Germline CDR1 and CDR2: MNHEY and SVGAGI. The CDR3 is made up of 15 amino acids. With 2 bases clipped from V and 7 bases from J, the junction kept 6 bases outside the gene matches. CDR3 in DNA: TGTGCCAGCAGTTACCCCGCGGGGGGGCGAAATGAGCAGTTCTTC. Its translation: CASSYPAGGRNEQFF.

The chain employs TRBV30 and TRBJ1-2; D gene ambiguous. The CDR3 has 13 amino acids. Per germline, CDR1 GTSNPN and CDR2 SVGIG (reference sequence). V shed 0 bases and J shed 2 bases, with 7 bases lying between them. The CDR3 is CAWSVGDNYGYTF. CDR3 DNA sequence: TGTGCCTGGAGTGTTGGAGACAACTATGGCTACACCTTC.

The chain is built from TRBV2 and TRBJ1-2, with 7 bases matching TRBD1. The CDR3 sequence is 13 residues long. CDR1 SNHLY and CDR2 FYNNEI come from the germline V gene. Trimming took 6 bases from V and 6 from J; bases not matched to a gene: 7. Written as DNA, the CDR3 is TGTGCCAGCAGACCAGACAGGGAGAATGGCTACACCTTC. It encodes CASRPDRENGYTF.

In DNA form, the CDR3 reads TGTGCCAGCAGCTCGCAACAGGGGCCCTCCTACGAGCAGTACTTC. This sequence encodes CASSSQQGPSYEQYF. This chain joins TRBV7-9 and TRBJ2-7; TRBD1 matches at 7 bases. This CDR3 has 15 amino acids. Per germline, CDR1 SEHNR and CDR2 FQNEAQ (reference sequence). With V trimmed by 4 bases and J by 0 bases, 6 bases remained unmatched.

This clone was detected a few times. The V gene is TRBV4-1, the J gene TRBJ2-7, with a possible D match to TRBD1 (6 bases). V was pared by 0 bases and J by 10 bases, with 10 bases between. The germline V gene encodes CDR1 MGHRA and CDR2 YSYEKL. The CDR3 loop spans 12 amino acids. DNA for the CDR3: TGCGCCAGCAGCCAAGACAGGGGCGAACAGTACTTC. Translation: CASSQDRGEQYF.

V and J are TRBV28 and TRBJ1-1; D gene uncertain. Germline V CDR1 and CDR2: MDHEN, SYDVKM. The CDR3 has 13 residues. The ends were cut back, 7 bases at V and 6 bases at J, with 15 bases in the middle. Here the CDR3 reads CASITSQRAEAFF. The CDR3 DNA sequence: TGTGCCAGCATTACGAGTCAGCGTGCTGAAGCTTTCTTT.

This clone has more than one count but fewer than ten. This chain uses TRBV4-2 with TRBJ2-5, with 9 nucleotides matching TRBD2. The CDR3 contains 16 residues. Germline CDR1 reads LGHNA; CDR2 reads YNFKEQ. The junction had 5 bases not matched to a gene; V was cut back by 0 bases and J by 3 bases. Here the CDR3 DNA reads TGTGCCAGCAGCCAAGATCTGGGCGGGGGGGAAGAGACCCAGTACTTC. This gives the protein CASSQDLGGGEETQYF.

The CDR3 nucleotides are TGTGCCAGCAGCGTAGGACAGGCCTCTAACTATGGCTACACCTTC. Residues: CASSVGQASNYGYTF. This chain uses TRBV9 with TRBJ1-2; possible D gene TRBD1, 6 bases. Germline V gene lookup returns CDR1 SGDLS and CDR2 YYNGEE. The CDR3 spans 15 residues. V gave up 0 bases and J gave up 0 bases, with 9 bases separating them.

This clone is a singleton in its sample. A junction boundary mismatches the germline segment, possibly from a read error. V is TRBV27 and J is TRBJ2-7; 11 bases map to TRBD2. This CDR3 contains 15 residues. Germline assignment: CDR1 MNHEY and CDR2 SMNVEV (reference sequence). CDR3 loop: CASSPTSGSSCEQYF. The CDR3 DNA is TGTGCCAGCAGTCCTACTAGCGGGAGCTCCTGCGAGCAGTACTTC.

The chain is built from TRBV9 and TRBJ2-1; 7 nucleotides line up with TRBD2. This CDR3 is built from 14 residues. The V gene's germline CDR1 is SGDLS and CDR2 YYNGEE. Trimming took 4 bases from V and 3 from J; bases not matched to a gene: 4. This CDR3 is CASSPSGIYNEQFF. In DNA, the CDR3 is TGTGCCAGCAGCCCCAGCGGGATCTACAATGAGCAGTTCTTC.